This T cell receptor beta chain is from a study of cytomegalovirus exposure and HLA in healthy donors. Study-level results: It was confirmed in vitro that a few of the CMV-associated chains were specific for CMV antigens.

V lost 3 bases and J 1 base, leaving 7 bases between the germline ends. CDR1 MNHEY and CDR2 SMNVEV come from the germline V gene (reference sequence). The CDR3 sequence is 14 residues long. A word on this clone: Its antigen is currently unknown.

The repertoire was sequenced with immunoSEQ multiplex PCR; TCRdb's copy has only in-frame clones and lacks some. The sample consists of hundreds of thousands of clones, about nine tenths of them appearing once. The chain uses TRBV27 and TRBJ2-4; D might be TRBD2 (5 bases). The specimen sequenced was PBMCs. The origin of this receptor is a woman in her late teens or twenties in good health and CMV-seropositive. The CDR3 loop is CASSFSGAKNIQYF. The CDR3 region has the DNA TGTGCCAGCAGTTTCTCGGGGGCCAAAAACATTCAGTACTTC.